This T cell receptor beta chain was profiled in a study of blood T cells in healthy people across ages. Each donor gave roughly 10 milliliters of peripheral blood. The extraction recovered at least 6 micrograms of total RNA per sample. The CDR3 extends over 17 amino acids. Germline V gene sequence: CDR1 SEHNR, CDR2 FQNEAQ (reference sequence). V trimming: 5 bases; J trimming: 8 bases; junction bases outside the gene matches: 16. Findings and limits, study-wide: Diversity was higher, and naive CD4+ cells more numerous, in long-lived donors than in aged donors.

Details on this clonotype: Its antigen is unidentified.

Combining a sample-barcoded 5' primer with a J-beta primer mix, a second PCR ran for roughly 7 to 12 cycles. The template-switch adaptor, which had 12 random nucleotides, put a tag on each cDNA molecule. TCRdb re-derived calls from the 5' RACE reads in MiXCR, one entry per CDR3 protein. The sample shows 910,000 or so distinct CDR3 sequences, roughly half of them seen only once. This receptor was obtained from a woman between 55 and 75 years old in good health. The chain recombines TRBV7-9 with TRBJ1-4, with TRBD1 matching over 8 bases. What was sequenced was blood. CDR3 bases: TGTGCCAGCAGCCCCTATCGGGTGACAGGGGAAGGAGAAAAACTGTTTTTT. This gives the protein CASSPYRVTGEGEKLFF.